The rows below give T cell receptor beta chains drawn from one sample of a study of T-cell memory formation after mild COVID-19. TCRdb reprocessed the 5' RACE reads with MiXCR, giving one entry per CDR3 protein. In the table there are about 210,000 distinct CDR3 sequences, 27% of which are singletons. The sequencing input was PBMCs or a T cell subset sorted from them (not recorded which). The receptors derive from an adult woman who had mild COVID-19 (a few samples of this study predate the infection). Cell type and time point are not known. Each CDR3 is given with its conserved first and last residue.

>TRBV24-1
CATSETGGHQPQHF
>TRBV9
CASSVKTVGYNEQFF
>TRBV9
CASSARTGEGIRGEQYF
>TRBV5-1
CASLEPRDRAQETQYF
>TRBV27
CASAGGGSYNEQFF
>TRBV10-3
CAISDPISNQPQHF
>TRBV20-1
CSALIPGSTEAFF
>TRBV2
CASSEGDRAAQPQHF
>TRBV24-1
CATSDLVSGLTFF
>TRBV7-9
CASSLGGQGAYEQYF
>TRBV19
CASSLTGGRRDTQYF
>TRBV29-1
CSVPHPTGGNTEAFF
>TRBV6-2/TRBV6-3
CASSYPGTSFNEQFF
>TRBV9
CASSVEWRRGGEQFF